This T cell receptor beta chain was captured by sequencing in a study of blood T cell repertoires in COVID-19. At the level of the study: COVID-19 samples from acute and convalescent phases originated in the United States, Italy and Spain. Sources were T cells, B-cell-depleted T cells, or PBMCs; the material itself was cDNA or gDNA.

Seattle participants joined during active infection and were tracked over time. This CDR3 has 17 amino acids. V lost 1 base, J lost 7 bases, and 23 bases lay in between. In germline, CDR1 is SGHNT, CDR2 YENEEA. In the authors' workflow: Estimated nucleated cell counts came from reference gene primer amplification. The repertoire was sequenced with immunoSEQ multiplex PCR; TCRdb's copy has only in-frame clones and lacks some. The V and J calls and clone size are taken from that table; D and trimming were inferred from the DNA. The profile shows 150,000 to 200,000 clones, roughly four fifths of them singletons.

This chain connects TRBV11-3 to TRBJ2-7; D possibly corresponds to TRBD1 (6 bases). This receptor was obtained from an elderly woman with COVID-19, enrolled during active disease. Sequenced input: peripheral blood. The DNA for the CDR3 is TGTGCCAGCAGCTTAGTTGCCCTCAGGGGAACCCTGGAAGAGCAGTACTTC. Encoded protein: CASSLVALRGTLEEQYF. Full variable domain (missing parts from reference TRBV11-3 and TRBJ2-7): EAGVVQSPRYKIIEKKQPVAFWCNPISGHNTLYWYLQNLGQGPELLIRYENEEAVDDSQLPKDRFSAERLKGVDSTLKIQPAELGDSAVYLCASSLVALRGTLEEQYFGPGTRLTVT.